Shown below are 11 T cell receptor beta chains from a single sample sequenced in a study of blood T cell repertoires in COVID-19. Some clones are missing from TCRdb's copy, which holds only in-frame ones; the method was immunoSEQ multiplex PCR. Seen here are 150,000 to 190,000 clones, roughly 84% observed once, and the top ten hold under 8.5%. Sequenced: peripheral blood. The receptors were gathered from an older woman with COVID-19, enrolled during active disease.

CDR3 DNA sequence: TGTGCCAGCAGTCTTGGGCAGGGATGGGACTACGAGCAGTACTTC. This translates into CASSLGQGWDYEQYF. The chain links TRBV6-5 to TRBJ2-7, with TRBD1 as a possible D gene (5 bases). V was pared by 5 bases and J by 3 bases, with 17 bases between. The CDR3 has 15 residues. CDR1 and CDR2 from the germline V gene are MNHEY and SVGAGI.

There are a few counts of this clone. CDR3 nucleotides: TGTGCCAGCTCACCACCGGAACAGATGATGAACACTGAAGCTTTCTTT. It codes for CASSPPEQMMNTEAFF. The chain employs TRBV18 and TRBJ1-1, with D hard to call. This CDR3 has 16 residues. Germline V lookup: CDR1 KGHSH, CDR2 LQKENI. Trimming removed 0 bases from V and 0 bases from J, with 11 bases in between. The whole variable domain, remainder taken from reference TRBV18 and TRBJ1-1, is NAGVMQNPRHLVRRRGQEARLRCSPMKGHSHVYWYRQLPEEGLKFMVYLQKENIIDESGMPKERFSAEFPKEGPSILRIQQVVRGDSAAYFCASSPPEQMMNTEAFFGQGTRLTVV.

The chain recombines TRBV6-5 with TRBJ1-1, with a tentative D call TRBD1 (6 bases). The V end was cut by 2 bases, the J end by 1 base, with 14 bases between. The CDR3 loop spans 16 amino acids. The germline CDR1 and CDR2 sequences are MNHEY and SVGAGI. The CDR3 nucleotides are TGTGCCAGCAGTTACGGATGGACAGCGCAGAACACTGAAGCTTTCTTT. Translated, it gives CASSYGWTAQNTEAFF.

This clone was seen a single time. This chain links TRBV5-1 with TRBJ2-2, with 7 bases lining up with TRBD2. The V gene end was trimmed by 2 bases and the J gene end by 4 bases; junction bases not matched to a gene: 8. Germline CDR1 is SGHRS and CDR2 is YFSETQ. CDR3 size: 16 residues. The CDR3 DNA reads TGCGCCAGCAGCTTCGGCCAAGCGGGGAGCACCGGGGAGCTGTTTTTT. This encodes CASSFGQAGSTGELFF.

At least ten counts were recorded for this clone. J is TRBJ1-1 and V is TRBV5-1; 8 bases fit TRBD1. The V gene's germline CDR1 is SGHRS and CDR2 YFSETQ. The CDR3 has 17 amino acids. V trimming: 2 bases; J trimming: 1 base; junction bases outside the gene matches: 10. CDR3 nucleotide sequence: TGCGCCAGCAGCTTAGTCCACCCCGGGACAGGGAACACTGAAGCTTTCTTT. This sequence encodes CASSLVHPGTGNTEAFF.

The V call is TRBV4-1, the J call TRBJ2-1; D uncertain. Deletions cut 7 bases from V and 9 bases from J, with 10 bases between. In germline, CDR1 is MGHRA, CDR2 YSYEKL. The CDR3 is 11 amino acids. CDR3 protein: CASTSPGEQFF. In DNA, the CDR3 is TGCGCCAGCACCTCACCGGGTGAGCAGTTCTTC.

This rearrangement joins TRBV29-1 to TRBJ1-3; D gene uncertain. V was cut by 6 bases and J by 2 bases, with 11 bases left in between. The germline V gene encodes CDR1 SQVTM and CDR2 ANQGSEA. This CDR3 comprises 13 residues. The CDR3 DNA reads TGCAGCGTAGCGGGGTTTACTGGAAACACCATATATTTT. It encodes CSVAGFTGNTIYF.

The CDR3 DNA follows: TGTGCCAGCACGCTGAAATCGACAGGGAACCCAATCTACGAGCAGTACTTC. Residues: CASTLKSTGNPIYEQYF. J is TRBJ2-7 and V is TRBV27; 7 bases are shared with TRBD1. The V and J ends lost 7 bases and 3 bases, in that order; junction bases with no gene match: 18. The CDR3 runs to 17 residues. Germline CDR1 and CDR2: MNHEY and SMNVEV (reference sequence).

The table lists this clone with a count of one. V gene TRBV27 combines with J gene TRBJ1-5; D ambiguous. CDR3 length: 14 residues. Looked up from germline, CDR1 is MNHEY and CDR2 is SMNVEV (reference sequence). V lost 2 bases to trimming and J lost 0 bases, with 5 bases between them. This chain's CDR3 is CASSLAGSNQPQHF. The CDR3 coding sequence is TGTGCCAGCAGTTTAGCAGGTAGCAATCAGCCCCAGCATTTT.

V is TRBV5-1 and J is TRBJ1-2, with 9 bases identical to TRBD1. The length of the CDR3 is 13 residues. Germline V gene lookup returns CDR1 SGHRS and CDR2 YFSETQ. V shed 4 bases, J shed 7 bases, and the junction held 5 bases outside the gene matches. The CDR3 sequence is CASSIGTGLGYTF. In DNA, the CDR3 is TGCGCCAGCAGCATCGGGACAGGGCTTGGCTACACCTTC.

The chain uses TRBV6-5 and TRBJ2-1; TRBD2 matches 10 bases. This CDR3 comprises 12 residues. V lost 5 bases and J lost 9; bases outside the gene matches: 1. The germline V gene has CDR1 MNHEY and CDR2 SVGAGI. For the CDR3, the DNA is TGTGCCAGCAGTCTAGCGGGAGTTGAGCAGTTCTTC. Its translation is CASSLAGVEQFF.